This is a list of T cell receptor beta chains from one sample in a study of OX40 agonist ivuxolimab in advanced cancers. Generated by immunoSEQ multiplex PCR, the TCRdb table keeps only in-frame clones and is missing some. Of more than 55,000 clones listed, about 85% were seen once; the top ten hold 4.5% to 6%. Material: CD4+ or CD8+ T cells sorted from blood, obtained in a trial of the OX40 agonist ivuxolimab. These receptors all stem from an adult with an advanced solid tumor such as melanoma, head and neck, liver or kidney cancer. Both conserved end residues are part of each CDR3. Each record gives: V gene, clone size, J gene, D gene, CDR3 DNA, CDR3 protein. A D gene is named only where the DNA matches it firmly. Rows give clone size only sometimes, using once, few, many, or a class for an expanded clone.

>TRBV7-3|NA|TRBJ2-3|NA
TGTGCCAGCAGCCCCGGCGTGCTGAGCACAGATACGCAGTATTTT
CASSPGVLSTDTQYF
>TRBV5-4|NA|TRBJ2-2|NA
TGTGCCAGCACCTCGGGGGCGGTTCCCACCGGGGAGCTGTTTTTT
CASTSGAVPTGELFF
>TRBV7-2|NA|TRBJ2-3|NA
TGTGCCAGCAGCAAGATGAGAGATACGCAGTATTTT
CASSKMRDTQYF
>TRBV6-1|NA|TRBJ2-3|TRBD2
TGTGCCAGTCAAGAGCGGGGGGGCACAGATACGCAGTATTTT
CASQERGGTDTQYF
>TRBV6-1|NA|TRBJ2-5|TRBD1
TGTGCCAGCAGTGAATTGGACAGGGGGCTTGAGGAGACCCAGTACTTC
CASSELDRGLEETQYF
>TRBV7-2|few|TRBJ1-1|TRBD1
TGTGCCAGCAGACGACATTCAGGGGGCACGTTGGGCACTGAAGCTTTCTTT
CASRRHSGGTLGTEAFF
>TRBV4-2|NA|TRBJ1-1|NA
TGTGCCAGCAGCCACCTCGAAGAGGGGAGCACTGAAGCTTTCTTT
CASSHLEEGSTEAFF
>TRBV6-1|NA|TRBJ1-6|TRBD1
TGTGCCAGCAGTGGACAGGGGGAAGTCACGGGTAATTCACCCCTCCACTTT
CASSGQGEVTGNSPLHF
>TRBV18|NA|TRBJ1-2|NA
TGTGCCAGCTCACCATCACAGCCTTATGGCTACACCTTC
CASSPSQPYGYTF
>TRBV6-5|NA|TRBJ2-7|TRBD1
TGTGCCAGCAGTTTGGGGACAGGGGGCGTTCGTTTCTTC
CASSLGTGGVRFF
>TRBV4-1|NA|TRBJ2-1|NA
TGCGCCAGCAGCCGCACAGCGACAGATTTGAGGTTCTTC
CASSRTATDLRFF
>TRBV19|NA|TRBJ2-2|NA
TGTGCCAGTAGTATAGTCCCGGGACTGAACACCGGGGAGCTGTTTTTT
CASSIVPGLNTGELFF
>TRBV5-6|NA|TRBJ2-5|TRBD1
TGTGCCAGCAGTTACACAGGGGGTGGGCAAGAGACCCAGTACTTC
CASSYTGGGQETQYF
>TRBV6-1|NA|TRBJ2-7|NA
TGTGCCAGCAGTTTATCTAGACTCTACGAGCAGTACTTC
CASSLSRLYEQYF
>TRBV29-1|NA|TRBJ1-5|NA
TGCAGCGTTGGCGGGGACAATCAGCCCCAGCATTTT
CSVGGDNQPQHF
>TRBV7-9|NA|TRBJ1-6|TRBD1
TGTGCCAGCAGCTTAACAGGGGATTCACCCCTCCACTTT
CASSLTGDSPLHF
>TRBV5-1|few|TRBJ2-5|TRBD2
TGCGCCAGCAGCTACGGACTAGCGGAAGAGACCCAGTACTTC
CASSYGLAEETQYF
>TRBV6-6|many|TRBJ1-5|NA
TGTGCCAGCAGTAGCCTTTCCATTAGCAATCAGCCCCAGCATTTT
CASSSLSISNQPQHF
>TRBV28|NA|TRBJ2-7|NA
TGTGCCAGCAGTCCCCGTCCGGGCGGCAGGGAGTACGAGCAGTACTTC
CASSPRPGGREYEQYF
>TRBV9|NA|TRBJ2-1|NA
TGTGCCAGCAGCGTCCATTCAGGGTCAAATGAGCAGTTCTTC
CASSVHSGSNEQFF
>TRBV6-6|NA|TRBJ1-2|TRBD1
TGTGCCAGCAGTTTTGGAGGGGGCGCGGGCTATGGCTACACCTTC
CASSFGGGAGYGYTF
>TRBV10-3|NA|TRBJ1-5|TRBD1
TGTGCCATCAGTGAAGGGACAGGGGGCAGTCAGCCCCAGCATTTT
CAISEGTGGSQPQHF
>TRBV7-2|NA|TRBJ2-6|TRBD1
TGTGCCAGCAGCTTGGGGACAGGGGCCTCTGGGGCCAACGTCCTGACTTTC
CASSLGTGASGANVLTF
>TRBV6-5|NA|TRBJ2-4|NA
TGTGCCAGCAGCGACCGGACAGCCAAAAACATTCAGTACTTC
CASSDRTAKNIQYF
>TRBV21-1|NA|TRBJ2-4|NA
TGTGCCAGCAGCAAAACCTGGGCCGGGTGGTGGGGCAAAAACATTCAGTACTTC
CASSKTWAGWWGKNIQYF
>TRBV25-1|many|TRBJ1-2|NA
TGTGCCAGTACCTCCCAGGGAACGAGGGGCTACACCTTC
CASTSQGTRGYTF
>TRBV18|once|TRBJ2-4|NA
TGTGCCAGCTCACCGTTACCCCGGGACGCGGCAAACATTCAGTACTTC
CASSPLPRDAANIQYF
>TRBV4-1|NA|TRBJ2-6|NA
TGCGCCAGCAGCCAAACCCGCCGGTCTGGGGCCAACGTCCTGACTTTC
CASSQTRRSGANVLTF
>TRBV4-1|NA|TRBJ2-1|NA
TGCGCCAGCAGCCAAGTTTCTGTGGTAGCTCCGAGGCAGTTCTTC
CASSQVSVVAPRQFF
>TRBV5-1|NA|TRBJ2-5|TRBD1
TGCGCCAGCAGCTCCCGATACGGACAGGGGCGCCCCGAGACCCAGTACTTC
CASSSRYGQGRPETQYF
>TRBV6-1|NA|TRBJ1-4|TRBD1
TGTGCCAGCAGTGAAACGGCAGGGGGGAGTGAAAAACTGTTTTTT
CASSETAGGSEKLFF
>TRBV5-1|NA|TRBJ1-3|NA
TGCGCCAGCAGCTTGGATCCAGGTACTGGAAGCACCATATATTTT
CASSLDPGTGSTIYF